Only one count was recorded for the clone carrying this TCR beta chain. Its target is unknown. Different DNA sequences within this sample yield the same CDR3. The CDR3 is 14 amino acids. Germline V gene sequence: CDR1 LNHNV, CDR2 YYDKDF (reference sequence). Between the trimmed V and J ends, which lost 0 bases and 0 bases, there was a span of 6 bases. The data were produced by immunoSEQ multiplex PCR, yet TCRdb's version contains in-frame clones alone and is incomplete. Counted here are 2 million to 2.5 million clones, over 90% occurring once; the ten biggest clones make up 0.3% to 0.4%. The data were taken from a study of shared clonotypes between healthy human individuals. Findings of the study overall: The sampled material consisted only of blood, and tissue repertoires are likely to differ.

This chain links TRBV15 with TRBJ2-7; D gene ambiguous. The sequencing sample was made of naive CD4+ T cells from PBMCs. As for subset: CD45RA+ positively selected. The receptor comes from a man between 18 and 29 years old in good health. Some clones in this sample may be carry-over from other donors' samples. CDR3 region: CATSRDRSSYEQYF. Written as DNA, the CDR3 is TGTGCCACCAGCAGAGACCGAAGCTCCTACGAGCAGTACTTC.